This TCR beta chain was recovered during a study of shared clonotypes between healthy human individuals. Study-wide findings and caveats: Naive CD4 clonotype sharing across several donors was approximately 5.2%. Limited genetic and exposure-history diversity came from having few donors. Rarefaction showed that sequencing of sorted subsets was incomplete (despite large depth).

This CDR3 spans 17 amino acids. Germline V lookup: CDR1 SGHDT, CDR2 YYEEEE. Losses at the gene ends were 0 bases for V and 2 bases for J; bases not matched to a gene: 9. CD45RO-negative, CCR7-selected cells formed the naive CD8 fraction, which excluded terminally differentiated effector memory CD45RA+ cells. Donors, healthy HIV-negative adults, lacked recent acute infections or vaccinations. Profiling relied on immunoSEQ multiplex PCR, and the TCRdb table lists in-frame clones only, not all of them. The sample includes almost 700,000 clones, around 92% of them seen just once. Concerning this clone: As yet, its antigen is unknown.

Sequencing used naive CD8+ T cells sorted from blood. The receptor's source is a man aged 30 to 45 in good health. The J gene is TRBJ2-7, the V gene TRBV5-6; 9 bases match TRBD1. CDR3 sequence (DNA): TGTGCCAGCAGCTTGGGGTTCCGGGACAGGGCCACCTACGAGCAGTACTTC. It codes for CASSLGFRDRATYEQYF.